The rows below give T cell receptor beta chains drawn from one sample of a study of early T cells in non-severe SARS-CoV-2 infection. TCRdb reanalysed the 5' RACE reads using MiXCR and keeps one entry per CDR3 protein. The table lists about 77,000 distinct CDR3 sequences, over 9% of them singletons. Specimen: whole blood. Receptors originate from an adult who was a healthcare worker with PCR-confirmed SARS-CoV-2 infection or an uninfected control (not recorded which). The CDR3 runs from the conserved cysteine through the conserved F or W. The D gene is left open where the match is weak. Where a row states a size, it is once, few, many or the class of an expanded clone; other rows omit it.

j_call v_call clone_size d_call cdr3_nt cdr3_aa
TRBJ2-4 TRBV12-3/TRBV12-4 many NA TGTGCCAGCAGTCCCCTACGGGCCAAAAACATTCAGTACTTC CASSPLRAKNIQYF
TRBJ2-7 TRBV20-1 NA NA TGCAGTGCTGCTAGGAGGGTGGCGGGCGAGCAGTACTTC CSAARRVAGEQYF
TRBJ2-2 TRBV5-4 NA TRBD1 TGTGCCAGCAGCTGGGACAGGAACACCGGGGAGCTGTTTTTT CASSWDRNTGELFF
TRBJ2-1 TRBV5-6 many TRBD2 TGTGCCAGCAGCAAAGCGGGGGAGTACAATGAGCAGTTCTTC CASSKAGEYNEQFF
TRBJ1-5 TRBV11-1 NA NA TGTGCCAGCAGCTTGTCGAGGGATCAGCCCCAGCATTTT CASSLSRDQPQHF
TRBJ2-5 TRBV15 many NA TGTGCCACCAGCACTAGGGGGGGAGGAGAGACCCAGTACTTC CATSTRGGGETQYF
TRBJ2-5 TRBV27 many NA TGTGCCAGCAGTTTTGGGGGGACAGTCCAAGAGACCCAGTACTTC CASSFGGTVQETQYF
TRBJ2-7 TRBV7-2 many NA TGTGCCAGCAGCCCGGGCAGCATTCACGAGCAGTACTTC CASSPGSIHEQYF
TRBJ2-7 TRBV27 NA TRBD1 TGTGCCAGCAGGGGGACAGGGAAATACGAGCAGTACTTC CASRGTGKYEQYF
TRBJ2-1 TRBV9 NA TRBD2 TGTGCCAGCAGCGTAGGAGGACTAGCGGGAGTTGAGCAGTTCTTC CASSVGGLAGVEQFF
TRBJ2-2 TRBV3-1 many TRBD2 TGTGCCAGCAGCCTCTCTAGCGGGATAAACACCGGGGAGCTGTTTTTT CASSLSSGINTGELFF
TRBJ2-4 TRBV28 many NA TGTGCCAGCACTCCCGGCGTTGAAAACATTCAGTACTTC CASTPGVENIQYF
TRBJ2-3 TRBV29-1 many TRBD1 TGCAGCGTTCGGGGAACAGGGGCGAACACAGATACGCAGTATTTT CSVRGTGANTDTQYF
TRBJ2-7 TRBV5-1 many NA TGCGCCAGCACTCCCTTTGGCGGGGACGAGCAGTACTTC CASTPFGGDEQYF
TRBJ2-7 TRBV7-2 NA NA TGTGCCAGCAGCTCCCCCTACCGTGGGCGGGGCTACGAGCTGTACTTC CASSSPYRGRGYELYF
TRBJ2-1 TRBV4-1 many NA TGCGCCAGCAGCCATGGAGTACTCAGGCGCGGAGGCTCCTACAATGAGCAGTTCTTC CASSHGVLRRGGSYNEQFF
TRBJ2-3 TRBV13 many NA TGTGCCAGCAGCCTGAATAGTGGGACTAGCACAGATACGCAGTATTTT CASSLNSGTSTDTQYF
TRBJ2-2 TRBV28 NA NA TGTGCCAGCAGTACCCCGACGGGCCTGGGAACCGGGGAGCTGTTTTTT CASSTPTGLGTGELFF
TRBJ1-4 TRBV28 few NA TGTGCCAGCACCGAGCCGCTGTTGAATGAAAAACTGTTTTTT CASTEPLLNEKLFF
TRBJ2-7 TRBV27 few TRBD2 TGTGCCAGCAGTTTAGGGACTAGCGGGACATTTTCCTACGAGCAGTACTTC CASSLGTSGTFSYEQYF
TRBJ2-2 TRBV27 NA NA TGTGCCAGCAAGTATCTCACCGGGGAGCTGTTTTTT CASKYLTGELFF
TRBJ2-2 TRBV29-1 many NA TGCAGCGGCAACGGCAACACCGGGGAGCTGTTTTTT CSGNGNTGELFF
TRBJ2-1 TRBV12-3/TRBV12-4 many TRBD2 TGTGCCAGCAGTTTTCGGACTAGCGGGAACGATGAGCAGTTCTTC CASSFRTSGNDEQFF
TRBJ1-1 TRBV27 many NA TGTGCCAGCAGTTTTCTAGACGGCGAAGCTTTCTTT CASSFLDGEAFF
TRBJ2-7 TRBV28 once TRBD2 TGTGCCAGCAGTTCGGGACTAGCGGGACGCTACTCCTACGAGCAGTACTTC CASSSGLAGRYSYEQYF
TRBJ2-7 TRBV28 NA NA TGTGCCAGCAGTTTCGGCAGCTACGAGCAGTACTTC CASSFGSYEQYF
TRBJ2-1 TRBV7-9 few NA TGTGCCAGCAGCTTAGAGGGCCGGGATGAGCAGTTCTTC CASSLEGRDEQFF
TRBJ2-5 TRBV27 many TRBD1 TGTGCCACAGGGGCTGGGACAGCTAACCAAGAGACCCAGTACTTC CATGAGTANQETQYF
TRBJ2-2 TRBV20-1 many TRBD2 TGCAGTGCTAGACTAGCGGGTTCTACCGGGGAGCTGTTTTTT CSARLAGSTGELFF
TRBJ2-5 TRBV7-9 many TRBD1 TGTGCCAGCAGCTTAACGGGACAGCAAGAGACCCAGTACTTC CASSLTGQQETQYF
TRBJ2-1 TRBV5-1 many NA TGCGCCAGCAGCCCGGGACACGGCCTATACAATGAGCAGTTCTTC CASSPGHGLYNEQFF
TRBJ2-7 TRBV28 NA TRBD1 TGTACCAGCAGTTTACAGGCTCGACAGGGACGGTACGAGCAGTACTTC CTSSLQARQGRYEQYF
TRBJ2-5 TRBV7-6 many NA TGTGCCAGCAGCTCGGGGAGAACGTACCAAGAGACCCAGTACTTC CASSSGRTYQETQYF
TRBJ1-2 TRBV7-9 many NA TGTGCCAGCAGTTCCCTCCCCGGCTACACCTTC CASSSLPGYTF